The clone carrying this T cell receptor beta chain showed up just a few times. The data derive from a study of T cells in Graves' hyperthyroidism and ophthalmopathy. It was RNA transcripts that yielded the amplified TCR beta CDR3 regions. The TCR CDR3 was amplified in a first-round RT-PCR using the HTBI primer set. Using its own MiXCR run on the multiplex PCR reads, TCRdb lists one record per CDR3 protein. Among 480,000 or so distinct CDR3 sequences, 14% were seen once, and the ten largest hold 17%. Trimming stripped 8 bases from V and 4 bases from J, with 19 bases between. This CDR3 is built from 15 residues.

The source material was blood. This chain connects TRBV12-3 or TRBV12-4 to TRBJ2-3, with D tentatively TRBD2 (5 bases). The receptor comes from a woman between 18 and 29 years old with Graves' hyperthyroidism. CDR3: CASQVGSSRSDTQYF. DNA for the CDR3: TGTGCCAGCCAAGTTGGGAGTAGCAGGTCAGATACGCAGTATTTT.